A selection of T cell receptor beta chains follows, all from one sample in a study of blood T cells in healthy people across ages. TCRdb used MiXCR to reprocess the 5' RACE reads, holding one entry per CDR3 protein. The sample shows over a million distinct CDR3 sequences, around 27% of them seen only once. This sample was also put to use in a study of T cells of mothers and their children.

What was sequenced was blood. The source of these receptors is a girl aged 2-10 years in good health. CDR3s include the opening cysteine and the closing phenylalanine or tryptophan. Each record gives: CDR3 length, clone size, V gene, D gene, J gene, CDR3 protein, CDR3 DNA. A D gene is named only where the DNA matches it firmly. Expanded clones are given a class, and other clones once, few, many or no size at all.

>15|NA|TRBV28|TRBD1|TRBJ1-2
CASSRQGIPIYGYTF
TGTGCCAGCAGCAGACAGGGCATACCGATCTATGGCTACACCTTC
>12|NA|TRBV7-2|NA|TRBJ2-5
CATIYRGETQYF
TGTGCCACAATCTACCGTGGGGAGACCCAGTACTTC
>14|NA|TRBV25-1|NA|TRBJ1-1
CASSERGYGTEAFF
TGTGCCAGCAGTGAAAGGGGGTACGGCACTGAAGCTTTCTTT
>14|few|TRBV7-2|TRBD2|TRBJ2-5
CASSPGGGIGTQYF
TGTGCCAGCAGCCCCGGGGGGGGGATTGGGACCCAGTACTTC
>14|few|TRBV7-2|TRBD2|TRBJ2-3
CASSSGLAGYTQYF
TGTGCCAGCAGCTCGGGACTAGCGGGTTATACGCAGTATTTT
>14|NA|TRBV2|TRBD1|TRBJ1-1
CASSDRGHGTEAFF
TGTGCCAGCAGTGACAGGGGGCATGGTACTGAAGCTTTCTTT
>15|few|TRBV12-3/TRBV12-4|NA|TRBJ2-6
CASSPEGARANVLTF
TGTGCCAGCAGCCCTGAGGGTGCTAGGGCCAACGTCCTGACTTTC
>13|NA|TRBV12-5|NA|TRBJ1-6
CASGGSYNSPLHF
TGTGCTAGTGGGGGGTCCTATAATTCACCCCTCCACTTT
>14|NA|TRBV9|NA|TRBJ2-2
CASQRSQNTGELFF
TGTGCCAGCCAAAGGTCACAGAACACCGGGGAGCTGTTTTTT
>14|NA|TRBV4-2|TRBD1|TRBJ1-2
CASSQGGQGAGYTF
TGTGCCAGCAGCCAAGGGGGGCAGGGGGCTGGCTACACCTTC
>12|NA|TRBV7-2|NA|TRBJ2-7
CASSLYQYEQYF
TGTGCCAGCAGCTTATACCAATACGAGCAGTACTTC
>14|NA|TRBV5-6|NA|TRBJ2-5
CASSLTSSSETQYF
TGTGCCAGCAGCTTGACGTCAAGCTCAGAGACCCAGTACTTC
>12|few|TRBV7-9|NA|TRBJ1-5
CASSFEYQPQHF
TGTGCCAGCAGCTTCGAGTATCAGCCCCAGCATTTT
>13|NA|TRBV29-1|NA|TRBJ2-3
CSVGPLRADTQYF
TGCAGCGTTGGGCCCCTCAGGGCAGATACGCAGTATTTT
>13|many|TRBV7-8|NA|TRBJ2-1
CASSLEGGNEQFF
TGTGCCAGCAGCTTAGAGGGCGGAAATGAGCAGTTCTTC
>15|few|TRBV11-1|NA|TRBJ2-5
CASSFETGKQETQYF
TGTGCCAGCAGCTTCGAAACAGGGAAGCAAGAGACCCAGTACTTC
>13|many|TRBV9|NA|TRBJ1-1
CASSGTLNTEAFF
TGTGCCAGCAGCGGTACCCTGAACACTGAAGCTTTCTTT
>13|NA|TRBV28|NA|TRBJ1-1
CASMPWGNTEAFF
TGTGCCAGCATGCCGTGGGGGAACACTGAAGCTTTCTTT
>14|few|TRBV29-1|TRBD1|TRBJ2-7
CSVENTGESYEQYF
TGCAGCGTTGAGAATACAGGGGAGAGCTACGAGCAGTACTTC
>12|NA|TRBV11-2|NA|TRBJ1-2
CASSWTVNGYTF
TGTGCCAGCAGCTGGACAGTGAATGGCTACACCTTC
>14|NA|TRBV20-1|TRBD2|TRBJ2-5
CSASRGGIQETQYF
TGCAGTGCTAGCCGGGGGGGAATCCAAGAGACCCAGTACTTC
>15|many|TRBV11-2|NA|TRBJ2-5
CASSLRRGYQETQYF
TGTGCCAGCAGCTTACGACGGGGGTACCAAGAGACCCAGTACTTC
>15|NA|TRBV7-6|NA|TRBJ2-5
CASSSSDRPQETQYF
TGTGCCAGCAGCTCCTCCGACAGGCCCCAAGAGACCCAGTACTTC
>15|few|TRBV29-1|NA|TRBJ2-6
CSVEGAGPGANVLTF
TGCAGCGTTGAGGGAGCCGGCCCTGGGGCCAACGTCCTGACTTTC
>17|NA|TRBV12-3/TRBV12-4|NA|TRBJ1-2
CASSYPGGTAINYGYTF
TGTGCCAGCAGTTACCCCGGGGGAACCGCAATTAACTATGGCTACACCTTC
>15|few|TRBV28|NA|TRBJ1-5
CASSEGFYSNQPQHF
TGTGCCAGCAGTGAGGGATTTTATAGCAATCAGCCCCAGCATTTT
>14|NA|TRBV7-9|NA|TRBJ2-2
CASSLPGGSGELFF
TGTGCCAGCAGCCTCCCCGGAGGGTCCGGGGAGCTGTTTTTT
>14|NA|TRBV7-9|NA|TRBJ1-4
CASSFLDPNEKLFF
TGTGCCAGCAGCTTTTTGGACCCGAATGAAAAACTGTTTTTT
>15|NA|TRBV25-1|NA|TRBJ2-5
CASSAAWTGPETQYF
TGTGCCAGCAGTGCCGCCTGGACGGGTCCAGAGACCCAGTACTTC
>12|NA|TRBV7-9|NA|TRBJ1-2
CASSLVSDGYTF
TGTGCCAGCAGCTTAGTTAGTGATGGCTACACCTTC
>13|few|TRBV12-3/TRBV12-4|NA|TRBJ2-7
CASSWATVSEQYF
TGTGCCAGCAGTTGGGCAACGGTCTCCGAGCAGTACTTC
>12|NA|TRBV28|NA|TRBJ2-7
CASTSGPYEQYF
TGTGCCAGCACCTCGGGACCCTACGAGCAGTACTTC
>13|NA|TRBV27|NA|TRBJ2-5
CASSPRGYETQYF
TGTGCCAGCAGTCCCCGCGGTTACGAGACCCAGTACTTC
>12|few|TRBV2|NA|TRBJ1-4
CASSIANEKLFF
TGTGCCAGCAGTATAGCTAATGAAAAACTGTTTTTT
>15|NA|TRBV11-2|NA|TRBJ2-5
CASSSGTKVQETQYF
TGTGCCAGCAGCTCCGGGACGAAAGTTCAAGAGACCCAGTACTTC
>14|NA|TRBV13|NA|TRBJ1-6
CASRSSSYNSPLHF
TGTGCCAGCCGGTCGAGCTCCTATAATTCACCCCTCCACTTT
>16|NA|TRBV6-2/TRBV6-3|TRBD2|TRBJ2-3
CASSFELAGGTDTQYF
TGTGCCAGCAGTTTTGAACTAGCGGGGGGCACAGATACGCAGTATTTT
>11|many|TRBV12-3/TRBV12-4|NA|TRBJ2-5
CASSFKETQYF
TGTGCCAGCAGCTTCAAAGAGACCCAGTACTTC
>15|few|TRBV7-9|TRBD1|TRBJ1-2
CASSLDDRAVYGYTF
TGTGCCAGCAGCTTAGATGACAGGGCTGTCTATGGCTACACCTTC
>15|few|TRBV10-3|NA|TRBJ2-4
CATGDPGHRKNIQYF
TGTGCCACCGGGGACCCGGGACACCGCAAAAACATTCAGTACTTC
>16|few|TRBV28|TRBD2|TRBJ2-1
CASSLRRLAGLNEQFF
TGTGCCAGCAGTCTACGCCGACTAGCGGGTTTAAATGAGCAGTTCTTC
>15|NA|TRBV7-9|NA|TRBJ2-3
CASSLTRWITDTQYF
TGTGCCAGCAGCTTAACCAGGTGGATCACAGATACGCAGTATTTT
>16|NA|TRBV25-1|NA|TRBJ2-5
CASRGVAEGYQETQYF
TGTGCCAGCAGAGGGGTGGCGGAAGGGTACCAAGAGACCCAGTACTTC
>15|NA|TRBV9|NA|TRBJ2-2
CARSVDEANTGELFF
TGTGCCAGAAGCGTAGATGAGGCGAATACCGGGGAGCTGTTTTTT
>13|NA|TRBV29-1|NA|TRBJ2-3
CSVAQLHTDTQYF
TGCAGCGTTGCTCAGCTTCACACAGATACGCAGTATTTT
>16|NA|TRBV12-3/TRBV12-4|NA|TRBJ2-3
CASSLTASGGTDTQCF
TGTGCCAGCAGTTTAACGGCGAGCGGAGGCACAGATACGCAGTGTTTT
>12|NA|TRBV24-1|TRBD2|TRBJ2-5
CATSGSGETQYF
TGTGCCACGAGCGGGAGCGGGGAGACCCAGTACTTC
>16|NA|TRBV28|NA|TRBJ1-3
CASSLVRREDGNTIYF
TGTGCCAGCAGTTTAGTCCGTCGTGAGGATGGAAACACCATATATTTT
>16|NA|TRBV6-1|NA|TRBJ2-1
CASRVSQDLPTNERFF
TGTGCCAGCAGGGTTTCCCAGGACTTACCAACCAATGAGCGGTTCTTC
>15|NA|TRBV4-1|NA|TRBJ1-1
CASSQDQGQPPEAFF
TGCGCCAGCAGCCAAGACCAAGGACAGCCTCCTGAAGCTTTCTTT
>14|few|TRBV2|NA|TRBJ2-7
CASSVSGSGYEQYF
TGTGCCAGCAGTGTAAGTGGGAGCGGCTACGAGCAGTACTTC
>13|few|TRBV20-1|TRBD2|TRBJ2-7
CSASRDYSYEQYF
TGCAGTGCTAGCCGGGACTACTCCTACGAGCAGTACTTC